This TCR beta chain comes out of a study of preoperative IRX-2 immunotherapy in early breast cancer. The table came from immunoSEQ multiplex PCR; TCRdb's copy has only in-frame clones and leaves some out. The sample lists about 11,000 clones, roughly 76% occurring once. Trimming shortened V by 0 bases and J by 1 base, and 15 bases separated the two germline ends. Germline V lookup: CDR1 SGHDN, CDR2 FVKESK. The CDR3 is 17 residues long. Treatment of the sample: preoperative locoregional IRX-2 cytokine immunotherapy. This phase Ib study tested locoregional IRX-2 cytokine immunotherapy given before surgery.

The sample in question was lymph node tissue, obtained before IRX-2 immunotherapy. The clonotype comes from a human donor with breast cancer. The rearrangement joins TRBV14 to TRBJ2-5; tentatively, D is TRBD2 (5 bases). As DNA, the CDR3 is TGTGCCAGCAGCCAAGAAGAGCGGTTCCCTATCCAAGAGACCCAGTACTTC. The encoded protein is CASSQEERFPIQETQYF.